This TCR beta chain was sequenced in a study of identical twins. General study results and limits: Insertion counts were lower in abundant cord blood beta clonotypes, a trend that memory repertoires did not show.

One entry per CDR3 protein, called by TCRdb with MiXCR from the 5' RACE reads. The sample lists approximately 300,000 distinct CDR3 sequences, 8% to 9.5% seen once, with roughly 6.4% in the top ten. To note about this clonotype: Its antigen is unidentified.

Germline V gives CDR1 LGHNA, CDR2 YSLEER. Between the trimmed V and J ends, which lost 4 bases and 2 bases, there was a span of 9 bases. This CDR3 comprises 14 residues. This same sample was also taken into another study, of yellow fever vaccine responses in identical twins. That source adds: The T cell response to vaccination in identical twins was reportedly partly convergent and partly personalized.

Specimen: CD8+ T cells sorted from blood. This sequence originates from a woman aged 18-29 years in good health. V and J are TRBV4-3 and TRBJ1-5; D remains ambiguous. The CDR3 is CASSRYMGNQPQHF. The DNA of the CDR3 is TGCGCCAGCAGCCGGTACATGGGCAATCAGCCCCAGCATTTT.